This is a list of T cell receptor beta chains from one sample in a study of cytomegalovirus exposure and HLA in healthy donors. Profiling relied on immunoSEQ multiplex PCR, and the TCRdb table lists in-frame clones only, not all of them. The data show 200,000 or so clones, more than 60% seen once. Sample: PBMCs. These receptors all come from a man aged 40-55 years in good health and CMV-seronegative. Both conserved end residues are part of each CDR3. The order of the fields is clone size, J gene, V gene, D gene, CDR3 DNA, CDR3 protein. A D gene is named only where the DNA matches it firmly. Some rows mark clone size as missing; the rest say once, few, many or name a class of expanded clone.

abundance: .; j_gene: TRBJ2-5; v_gene: TRBV15; d_gene: .; CDR3nt: TGTGCCACCAGCAGTCGGGAGACCCAGTACTTC; CDR3aa: CATSSRETQYF
abundance: .; j_gene: TRBJ1-4; v_gene: TRBV5-1; d_gene: TRBD1; CDR3nt: TGCGCCAGCAGCCTACAACCGGGACAGGGTGGTGAAAAACTGTTTTTT; CDR3aa: CASSLQPGQGGEKLFF
abundance: .; j_gene: TRBJ1-2; v_gene: TRBV29-1; d_gene: TRBD1; CDR3nt: TGCAGCGTTGTGGGTGACAGGGGATGGTTAAGCAGTGGCTACACCTTC; CDR3aa: CSVVGDRGWLSSGYTF
abundance: once; j_gene: TRBJ2-1; v_gene: TRBV28; d_gene: TRBD2; CDR3nt: TGTGCCAGCCGGACTAGCGGGAATCATGAGCAGTTCTTC; CDR3aa: CASRTSGNHEQFF
abundance: few; j_gene: TRBJ2-1; v_gene: TRBV5-1; d_gene: TRBD2; CDR3nt: TGCGCCAGCAGCCTCAGTCAGACTAGCGGGAATGTAGGCTCCTACAATGAGCAGTTCTTC; CDR3aa: CASSLSQTSGNVGSYNEQFF
abundance: .; j_gene: TRBJ1-4; v_gene: TRBV15; d_gene: .; CDR3nt: TGTGCCACCAGCAGAGAGCCCTACAGGGCGACTAATGAAAAACTGTTTTTT; CDR3aa: CATSREPYRATNEKLFF
abundance: .; j_gene: TRBJ1-1; v_gene: TRBV30; d_gene: TRBD1; CDR3nt: TGTGCCTGGAGAAATCAGGGGGTTTCCACTGAAGCTTTCTTT; CDR3aa: CAWRNQGVSTEAFF
abundance: .; j_gene: TRBJ1-2; v_gene: TRBV29-1; d_gene: .; CDR3nt: TGCAGCGTTGTAGAACATTCGAATTATGGCTACACCTTC; CDR3aa: CSVVEHSNYGYTF
abundance: .; j_gene: TRBJ2-1; v_gene: TRBV5-8; d_gene: TRBD2; CDR3nt: TGTGCCAGCAGCTTGGGGCTAGCGGGAACCTACAATGAGCAGTTCTTC; CDR3aa: CASSLGLAGTYNEQFF
abundance: .; j_gene: TRBJ2-7; v_gene: TRBV28; d_gene: .; CDR3nt: TGTGCCAGCAGTTTAATGGGGCCACCGTCCTACGAGCAGTACTTC; CDR3aa: CASSLMGPPSYEQYF
abundance: .; j_gene: TRBJ2-1; v_gene: TRBV7-9; d_gene: TRBD2; CDR3nt: TGTGCCAGCAGCTCTAGCGGGAGGGCCGTTTACAATGAGCAGTTCTTC; CDR3aa: CASSSSGRAVYNEQFF
abundance: .; j_gene: TRBJ1-6; v_gene: TRBV7-3; d_gene: .; CDR3nt: TGTGCCAGCAGCTTATCCGGGGGAGGTCATTCACCCCTCCACTTT; CDR3aa: CASSLSGGGHSPLHF
abundance: .; j_gene: TRBJ2-5; v_gene: TRBV7-9; d_gene: TRBD1; CDR3nt: TGTGCCAGCAGCGTGCTCAGGGGGCGGGGGACCCAGTACTTC; CDR3aa: CASSVLRGRGTQYF